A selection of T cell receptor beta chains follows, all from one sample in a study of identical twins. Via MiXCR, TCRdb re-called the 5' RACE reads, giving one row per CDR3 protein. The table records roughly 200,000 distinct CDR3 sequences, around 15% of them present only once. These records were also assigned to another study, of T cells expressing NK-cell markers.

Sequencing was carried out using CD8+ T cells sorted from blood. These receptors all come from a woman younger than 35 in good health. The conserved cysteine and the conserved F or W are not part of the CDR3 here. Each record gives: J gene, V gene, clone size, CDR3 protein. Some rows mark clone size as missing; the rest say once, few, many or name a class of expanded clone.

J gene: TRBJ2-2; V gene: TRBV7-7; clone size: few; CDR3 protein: ASSLPGQGFEELF
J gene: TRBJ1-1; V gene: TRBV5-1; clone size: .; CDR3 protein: ASRQGVTEAF
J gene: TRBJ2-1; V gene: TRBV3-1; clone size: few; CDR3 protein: ASSQWTEGEEQF
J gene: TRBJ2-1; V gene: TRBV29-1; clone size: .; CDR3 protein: SGGERGAYNEQF
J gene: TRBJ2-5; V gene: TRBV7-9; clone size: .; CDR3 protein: ASRSGEQETQY
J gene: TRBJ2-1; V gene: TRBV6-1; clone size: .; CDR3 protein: ASRGTSRSYNEQF
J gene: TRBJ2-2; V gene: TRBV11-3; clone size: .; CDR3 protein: ASSPRTGTGELF
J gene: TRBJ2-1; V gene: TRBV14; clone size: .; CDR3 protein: ASSQDRQIYNEQF
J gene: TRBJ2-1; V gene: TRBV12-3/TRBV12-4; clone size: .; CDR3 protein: ASSLVSGGEQF
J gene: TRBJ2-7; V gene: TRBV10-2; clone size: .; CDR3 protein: ASSSQGAGEQY
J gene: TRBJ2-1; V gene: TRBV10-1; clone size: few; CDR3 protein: ASSESGTPLGNEQF
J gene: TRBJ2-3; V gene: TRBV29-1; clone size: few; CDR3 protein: SVEYTSGGVTDTQY
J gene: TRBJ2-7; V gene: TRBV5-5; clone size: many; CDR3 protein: ASSLPLDRGSEQY
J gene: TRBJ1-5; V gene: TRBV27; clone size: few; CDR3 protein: ASSLNTGGNQPQH
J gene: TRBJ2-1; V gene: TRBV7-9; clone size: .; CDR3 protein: ASSIGQGGPYNEQF
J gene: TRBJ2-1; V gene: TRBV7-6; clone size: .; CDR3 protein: ASSLTGEVLEQF
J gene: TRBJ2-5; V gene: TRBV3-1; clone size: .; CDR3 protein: ASSQARPVPQETQY
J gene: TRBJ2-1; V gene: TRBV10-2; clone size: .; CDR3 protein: ASTDYNEQF
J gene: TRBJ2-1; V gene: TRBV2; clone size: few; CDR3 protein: ASSDLGDEQF
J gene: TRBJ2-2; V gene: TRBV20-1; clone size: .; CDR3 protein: SAPGQGAGELF
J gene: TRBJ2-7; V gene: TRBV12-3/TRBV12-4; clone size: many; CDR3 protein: ASSLGTWRGSYEQY
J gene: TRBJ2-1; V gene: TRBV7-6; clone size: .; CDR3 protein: ASSARDSGLDNEQF
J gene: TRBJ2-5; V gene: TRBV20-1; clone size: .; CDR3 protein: SARDLVKGWFFETQY
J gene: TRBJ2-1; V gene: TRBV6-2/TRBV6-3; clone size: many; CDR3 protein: ASAVVSEQF
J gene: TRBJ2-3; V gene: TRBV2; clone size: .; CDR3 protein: ASRLKRTGTDTQY
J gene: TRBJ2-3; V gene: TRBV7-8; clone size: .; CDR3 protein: ASSSLAGASTDTQY
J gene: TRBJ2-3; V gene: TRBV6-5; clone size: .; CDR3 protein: ASSYDRRTTDTQY
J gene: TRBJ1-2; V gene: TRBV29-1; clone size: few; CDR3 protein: SVDEGGGYT
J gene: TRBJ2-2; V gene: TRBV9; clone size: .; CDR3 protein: ASSGKLGNTGELF
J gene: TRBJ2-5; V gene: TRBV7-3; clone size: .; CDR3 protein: ASSLGVGGSGETQY
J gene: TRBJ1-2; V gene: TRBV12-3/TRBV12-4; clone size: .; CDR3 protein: ASSAPGQQYGYT
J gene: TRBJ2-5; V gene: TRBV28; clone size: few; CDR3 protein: ASSLSVASGRATETQY
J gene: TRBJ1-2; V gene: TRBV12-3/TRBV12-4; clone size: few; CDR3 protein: ASSSSVGYGYT
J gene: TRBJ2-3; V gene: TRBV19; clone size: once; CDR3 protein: ASDRGRTDTQY
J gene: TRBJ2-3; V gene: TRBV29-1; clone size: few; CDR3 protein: SVDGGDTQY
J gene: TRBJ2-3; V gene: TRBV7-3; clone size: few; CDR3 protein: ASRDVADTQY
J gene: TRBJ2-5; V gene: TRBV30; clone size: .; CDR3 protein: AWRRMEETQY
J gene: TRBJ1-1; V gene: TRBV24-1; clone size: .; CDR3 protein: ATIGPGGATF
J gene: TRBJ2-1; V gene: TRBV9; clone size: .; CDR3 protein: ASSGGPRGESNEQF
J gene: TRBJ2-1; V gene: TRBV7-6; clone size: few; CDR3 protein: ASSLRQGLQWDEQF
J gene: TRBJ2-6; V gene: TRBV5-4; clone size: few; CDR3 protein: ASSLRGSLAFSGANVLT
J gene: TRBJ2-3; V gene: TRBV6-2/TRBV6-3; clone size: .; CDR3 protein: ASSSAGGTDTQY
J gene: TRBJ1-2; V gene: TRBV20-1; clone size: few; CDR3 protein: SARDWGTTNYGYT
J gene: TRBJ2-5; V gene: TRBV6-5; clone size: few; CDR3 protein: ASSYSILAGGETQY
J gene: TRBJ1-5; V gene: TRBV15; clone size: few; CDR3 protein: ATSSFRDSNQPQH
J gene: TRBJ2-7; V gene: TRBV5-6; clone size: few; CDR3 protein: ASSRDGSYEQY
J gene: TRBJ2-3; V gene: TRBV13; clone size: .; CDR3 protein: ASSLAGLIFTDTQF
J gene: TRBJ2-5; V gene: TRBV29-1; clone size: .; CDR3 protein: SVEGTKKVEAQY
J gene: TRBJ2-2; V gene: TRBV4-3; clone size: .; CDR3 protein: ASSQEFKLAGGWELF
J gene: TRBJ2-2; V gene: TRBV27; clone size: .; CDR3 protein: ASSRISSTGAGELF
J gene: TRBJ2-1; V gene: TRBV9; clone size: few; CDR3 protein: ASRRQRGIL
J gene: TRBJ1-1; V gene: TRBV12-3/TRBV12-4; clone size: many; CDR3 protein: ASSPATGRNTEAF
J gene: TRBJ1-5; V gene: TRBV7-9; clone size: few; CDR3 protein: ASSLGEVSNQPQH
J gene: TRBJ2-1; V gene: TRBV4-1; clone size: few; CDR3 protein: ASSPSTEEQF
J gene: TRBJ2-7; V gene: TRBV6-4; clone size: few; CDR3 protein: ARALALEQY
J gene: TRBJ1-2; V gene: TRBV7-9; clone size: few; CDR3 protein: ASNSIEGGYT
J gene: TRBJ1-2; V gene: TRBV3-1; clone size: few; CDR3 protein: ASSQDLYGYT
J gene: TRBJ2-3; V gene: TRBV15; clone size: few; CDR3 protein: ATSREAPTGPDTQY
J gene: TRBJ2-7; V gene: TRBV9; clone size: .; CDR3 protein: ASSAGGLSYEQY